The count of the clone carrying this T cell receptor beta chain is one. The target antigen is unknown. The sample belongs to a study of a mutant IDH1 vaccine in newly diagnosed glioma. The overall study: Patients got their first vaccination 4-6 weeks after radiotherapy alone, or with temozolomide cycles. Before enrollment, patients got radiotherapy alone, temozolomide alone, or mostly the combination. The timing of visit V12 was week 35, and that of visit V13 was week 47.

Produced via immunoSEQ multiplex PCR; TCRdb's table is partial and in-frame only. The profile shows tens of thousands of clones, approximately 88% of them singletons. Indicated time point: week 35, safety follow-up. Topical imiquimod accompanied each vaccine dose, which consisted of 300 ug of mutant IDH1 20-mer peptide. The study enrolled donors with new WHO grade 3 or 4 IDH1-mutant, ATRX-lost astrocytomas. This CDR3 is built from 15 residues. Trimming took 3 bases from V and 2 from J; bases not matched to a gene: 6. CDR1 and CDR2 from the germline V gene are LNHNV and YYDKDF (reference sequence). The genes are TRBV15 and TRBJ2-7; TRBD1 matches at 8 bases. The sequence was collected from a man aged 18 to 35 with glioma. Source: PBMCs, taken from a glioma patient whose treatment included an IDH1 peptide vaccine. The CDR3 here is CATSRLRTGTYEQYF. CDR3 sequence (DNA): TGTGCCACCAGCAGGCTTAGGACAGGGACCTACGAGCAGTACTTC.